This TCR beta chain was recovered during a study of blood T cell repertoires in COVID-19. The overall study: In each case, the material was cDNA or gDNA derived from T cells, B-cell-depleted T cells, or PBMCs.

V was pared by 3 bases and J by 4 bases, with 6 bases between. The CDR3 covers 12 residues. CDR1 is SNHLY, CDR2 FYNNEI, per germline. Patients in Seattle were enrolled during active infection, then followed longitudinally. As originally analysed: By means of reference gene primer amplification, nucleated cell counts were estimated. Assay: immunoSEQ multiplex PCR; the TCRdb copy retains only in-frame clones and omits some. Clone size and V and J calls were adopted from that table, with D and trimming inferred from the DNA. The repertoire holds about 190,000 clones, with 87% as singletons. The TCR was taken from a woman aged 65 to 85 with COVID-19, enrolled during active disease. The rearrangement links TRBV2 to TRBJ1-2; D ambiguous. Specimen: peripheral blood. CDR3 loop: CASSESVYGYTF. CDR3 bases: TGTGCCAGCAGTGAGTCAGTCTATGGCTACACCTTC.